Included here is one TCR beta chain sequence, with context. The target antigen is unknown. This record comes from a study of T cell responses to AZD1222 COVID-19 vaccine. Across the study: Some second doses came at about 4 weeks and others at about 12 weeks; these were pooled.

The repertoire was sequenced with immunoSEQ multiplex PCR; TCRdb's copy has only in-frame clones and lacks some. The table has around 78,000 clones, about 92% seen once. V was shortened by 6 bases and J by 7 bases, with 16 bases between the two germline ends. The length of the CDR3 is 15 residues. The germline CDR1 and CDR2 sequences are MNHEY and SMNVEV (reference sequence). Findings and caveats of the study: Spike-specific TCR breadth and depth were elevated following two AZD1222 doses. Only six or seven AZD1222 recipients tested seropositive at baseline. In all cases, repertoires were sampled only after the peak T cell response.

The starting material was peripheral blood, obtained on day 0 of AZD1222 vaccination. The chain carries TRBV27 and TRBJ1-6; tentative D call: TRBD1 (5 bases). This sequence originates from an adult in good health. Here the CDR3 reads CASRVGQGGNSPLHF. The CDR3 DNA reads TGTGCCAGCAGGGTCGGGCAGGGTGGCAATTCACCCCTCCACTTT.